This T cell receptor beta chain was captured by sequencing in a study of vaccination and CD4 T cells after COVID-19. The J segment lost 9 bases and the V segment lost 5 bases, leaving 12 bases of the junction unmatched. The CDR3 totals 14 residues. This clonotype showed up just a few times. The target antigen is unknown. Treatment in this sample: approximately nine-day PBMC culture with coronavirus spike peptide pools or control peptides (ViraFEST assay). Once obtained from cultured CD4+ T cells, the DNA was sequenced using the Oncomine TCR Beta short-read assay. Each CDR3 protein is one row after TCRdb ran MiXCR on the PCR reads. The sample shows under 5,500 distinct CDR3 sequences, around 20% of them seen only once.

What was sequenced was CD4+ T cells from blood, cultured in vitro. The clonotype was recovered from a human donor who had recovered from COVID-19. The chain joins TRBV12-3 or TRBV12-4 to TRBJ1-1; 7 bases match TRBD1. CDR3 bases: TGTGCCAGCAGTCACCTTCTACAGGGGCTAAAAGCTTTCTTT. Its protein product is CASSHLLQGLKAFF.